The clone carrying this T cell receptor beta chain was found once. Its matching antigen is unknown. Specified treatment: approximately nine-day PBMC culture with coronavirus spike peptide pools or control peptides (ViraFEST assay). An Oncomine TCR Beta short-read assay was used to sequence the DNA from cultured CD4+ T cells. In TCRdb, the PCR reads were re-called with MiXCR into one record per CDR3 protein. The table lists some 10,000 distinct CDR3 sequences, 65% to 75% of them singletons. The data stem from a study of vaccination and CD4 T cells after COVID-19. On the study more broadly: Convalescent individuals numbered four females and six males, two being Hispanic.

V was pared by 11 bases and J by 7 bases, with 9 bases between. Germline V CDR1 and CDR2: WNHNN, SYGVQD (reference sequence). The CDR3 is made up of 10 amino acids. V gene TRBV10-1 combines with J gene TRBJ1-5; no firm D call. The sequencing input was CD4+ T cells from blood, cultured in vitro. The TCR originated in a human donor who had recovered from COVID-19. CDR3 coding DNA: TGCGCCGCCGGGAGGCAGCCCCAGCATTTT. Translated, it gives CAAGRQPQHF.